The present T cell receptor (beta chain) was sequenced within a study of T cell responses to AZD1222 COVID-19 vaccine. Assay used: immunoSEQ multiplex PCR; TCRdb lists only in-frame clones, some missing. The table lists fewer than 200,000 clones, almost 95% of them singletons. The CDR3 sequence is 14 residues long. The J gene is TRBJ2-7, the V gene TRBV21-1; TRBD1, the table's D call, lacks a check against the DNA. TRBV21-1 is described as a pseudogene. The clonotype comes from an adult in good health. The specimen comprised peripheral blood, sampled on day 0 of AZD1222 vaccination. The CDR3 sequence: CASSKWPRLREQYF. The CDR3 DNA follows: TGTGCCAGCAGCAAATGGCCCAGGCTCCGCGAGCAGTACTTC.